This TCR beta chain was retrieved from a study of blood T cell repertoires in COVID-19. For the study at large: Specimens from acute and convalescent COVID-19 originated in the United States, Italy and Spain. From T cells, B-cell-depleted T cells, or PBMCs came the material, which was cDNA or gDNA.

The V and J ends lost 1 base and 5 bases respectively, with 6 bases between them. The length of the CDR3 is 12 residues. Here immunoSEQ multiplex PCR was the method, and the copy in TCRdb shows in-frame clones only, minus some. The sample records under 200,000 clones, roughly 86% being singletons. Material for sequencing was peripheral blood. The origin of this receptor is a man between 18 and 35 years old with acute or convalescent COVID-19. This chain links TRBV12-3 or TRBV12-4 with TRBJ2-7, with D perhaps TRBD1 (6 bases). CDR3 DNA: TGTGCCAGCAGTTTAGGGGGGCACGAGCAGTACGTC. Translation: CASSLGGHEQYV.